Listed below are T cell receptor beta chains from one sample, sequenced in a study of T-cell reconstitution after alpha-beta-depleted transplantation in children. One entry per CDR3 protein, called by TCRdb with MiXCR from the PCR reads. The table records approximately 80,000 distinct CDR3 sequences, roughly an eighth of them present only once. The sample consisted of PBMCs, mostly from graft donor cells, taken 180 days after TCRalphabeta/CD19-depleted stem cell transplant. These receptors were taken from a male patient aged 2-10 years who had a stem cell transplant for acute lymphoblastic leukemia, so the T cells may come from the graft donor. Each CDR3 is given with its conserved first and last residue. D genes are given only for firm matches. Expanded clones are given a class, and other clones once, few, many or no size at all.

>TRBD1|TRBV5-1|many|TRBJ1-2
CASSFLRDRGHGYGYTF
TGCGCCAGCAGCTTCCTCCGGGACAGGGGGCATGGCTATGGCTACACCTTC
>-|TRBV28|-|TRBJ1-5
CASSLYVRGRQPQHF
TGTGCCAGCAGTTTATACGTAAGGGGCCGGCAGCCCCAGCATTTT
>-|TRBV12-3/TRBV12-4|-|TRBJ2-7
CASSLNPHYEQYF
TGTGCCAGCAGTTTAAACCCTCACTACGAGCAGTACTTC
>-|TRBV3-1|once|TRBJ2-5
CASSQGGRTQYF
TGTGCCAGCAGCCAAGGCGGCCGGACCCAGTACTTC
>-|TRBV10-3|few|TRBJ2-7
CAISSPSEAYEQYF
TGTGCCATCTCCTCTCCCTCCGAGGCCTACGAGCAGTACTTC
>-|TRBV10-3|many|TRBJ2-7
CAISETGSSSYEQYF
TGTGCCATCAGTGAGACAGGGTCGAGCTCCTACGAGCAGTACTTC
>-|TRBV20-1|many|TRBJ2-3
CSARLPGKARQYF
TGCAGTGCTAGACTACCGGGTAAAGCTCGGCAGTATTTT
>-|TRBV5-1|few|TRBJ1-1
CASSLWRVSNTEAFF
TGCGCCAGCAGCTTGTGGCGGGTTTCGAACACTGAAGCTTTCTTT
>-|TRBV15|-|TRBJ2-7
CATSRRSGASYEQYF
TGTGCCACCAGCAGACGATCCGGGGCTTCCTACGAGCAGTACTTC
>TRBD1|TRBV20-1|few|TRBJ1-4
CSARDRGRGGEKLFF
TGCAGTGCTAGAGATCGGGGCAGGGGGGGTGAAAAACTGTTTTTT
>TRBD2|TRBV20-1|few|TRBJ2-3
CSADAGTSGSPDTQYF
TGCAGTGCTGACGCCGGGACTAGCGGGAGCCCAGATACGCAGTATTTT
>-|TRBV6-5|-|TRBJ1-2
CASSYGIPGTQNYGYTF
TGTGCCAGCAGTTACGGGATCCCCGGGACCCAGAACTATGGCTACACCTTC
>TRBD1|TRBV25-1|few|TRBJ1-3
CASSVLPGTGASGNTIYF
TGTGCCAGCAGTGTCCTCCCGGGGACAGGGGCCTCTGGAAACACCATATATTTT
>-|TRBV9|few|TRBJ1-1
CASSVGWGLDTEAFF
TGTGCCAGCAGCGTAGGCTGGGGCTTGGACACTGAAGCTTTCTTT
>-|TRBV28|few|TRBJ1-5
CAVEGNQPQHF
TGTGCCGTCGAGGGCAATCAGCCCCAGCATTTT
>-|TRBV7-6|many|TRBJ2-3
CASSLAYTNPGAGTDTQYF
TGTGCCAGCAGCTTAGCCTATACCAACCCAGGGGCAGGGACAGATACGCAGTATTTT
>-|TRBV5-1|few|TRBJ2-5
CASMNSLRAETQYF
TGCGCCAGCATGAATTCACTTCGGGCAGAGACCCAGTACTTC
>-|TRBV4-1|-|TRBJ2-2
CASSQVPGLNTGELFF
TGCGCCAGCAGCCAAGTACCGGGGCTTAACACCGGGGAGCTGTTTTTT
>TRBD1|TRBV27|-|TRBJ1-2
CASSQGYGYTF
TGTGCCAGCTCACAGGGGTATGGCTACACCTTC
>TRBD1|TRBV12-3/TRBV12-4|few|TRBJ2-4
CASSRDRGAKNIQYF
TGTGCCAGCAGTAGGGACAGGGGAGCCAAAAACATTCAGTACTTC
>-|TRBV14|-|TRBJ2-5
CASSPGSGTLTF
TGTGCCAGCAGCCCTGGTTCCGGGACCTTGACTTTC
>-|TRBV20-1|-|TRBJ1-1
CSAIEVPEAFF
TGCAGTGCTATAGAGGTACCTGAAGCTTTCTTT
>-|TRBV7-9|many|TRBJ2-7
CASSLGELALGEQYF
TGTGCCAGCAGCTTAGGGGAGCTAGCCCTTGGCGAGCAGTACTTC
>TRBD2|TRBV18|-|TRBJ2-7
CASSPGLAIYEQYF
TGTGCCAGCTCACCGGGACTAGCGATCTACGAGCAGTACTTC
>TRBD1|TRBV4-3|few|TRBJ2-7
CASSHFLDRAYEQYF
TGCGCCAGCAGCCATTTCCTGGACAGGGCCTACGAGCAGTACTTC
>TRBD1|TRBV6-5|few|TRBJ2-1
CASSYLANLGQTNEQFF
TGTGCCAGCAGTTACCTCGCAAATTTGGGACAGACCAATGAGCAGTTCTTC
>-|TRBV10-3|-|TRBJ1-5
CAISESSKGMGDQPQHF
TGTGCCATCAGTGAGTCCAGTAAGGGGATGGGGGATCAGCCCCAGCATTTT
>-|TRBV5-1|-|TRBJ1-2
CASSLDRAHRGYTF
TGCGCCAGCAGCTTGGATCGGGCCCACCGCGGCTACACCTTC
>-|TRBV20-1|-|TRBJ1-6
CSAAAGTAISPLHF
TGCAGTGCTGCGGCCGGGACCGCGATCTCACCCCTCCACTTT
>TRBD1|TRBV5-6|-|TRBJ1-2
CASSWDRDLYGYTF
TGTGCCAGCAGCTGGGACAGGGACCTCTATGGCTACACCTTC
>-|TRBV7-8|-|TRBJ2-4
CASSLEQNLVIAKNIQYF
TGTGCCAGCAGCTTAGAACAGAACTTAGTTATAGCCAAAAACATTCAGTACTTC
>TRBD1|TRBV20-1|-|TRBJ1-5
CSVGQGMGPQHF
TGCAGTGTCGGACAGGGAATGGGGCCCCAGCATTTT
>-|TRBV7-2|-|TRBJ2-5
CASSSPLIGDQYF
TGTGCCAGCAGCTCCCCTCTGATAGGTGACCAGTACTTC
>TRBD1|TRBV5-1|-|TRBJ2-7
CASSLTGGIHEQYF
TGCGCCAGCAGCTTGACAGGGGGGATTCACGAGCAGTACTTC
>TRBD1|TRBV7-9|few|TRBJ1-4
CASSSDRFGGEKLFF
TGTGCCAGCAGCTCGGACAGGTTCGGGGGTGAAAAACTGTTTTTT